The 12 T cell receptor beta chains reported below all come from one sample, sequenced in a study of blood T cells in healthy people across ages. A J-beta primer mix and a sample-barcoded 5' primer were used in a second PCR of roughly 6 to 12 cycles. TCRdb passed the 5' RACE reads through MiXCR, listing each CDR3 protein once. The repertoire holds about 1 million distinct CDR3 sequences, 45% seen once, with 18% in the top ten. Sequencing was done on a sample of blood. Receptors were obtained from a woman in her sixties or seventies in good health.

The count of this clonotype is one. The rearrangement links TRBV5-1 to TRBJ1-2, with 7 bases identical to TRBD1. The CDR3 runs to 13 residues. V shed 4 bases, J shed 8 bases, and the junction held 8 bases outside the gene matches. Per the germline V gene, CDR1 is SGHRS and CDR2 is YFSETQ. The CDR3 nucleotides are TGCGCCAGCAGCCTCGACAGGGTTGGGGGCTACACCTTC. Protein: CASSLDRVGGYTF.

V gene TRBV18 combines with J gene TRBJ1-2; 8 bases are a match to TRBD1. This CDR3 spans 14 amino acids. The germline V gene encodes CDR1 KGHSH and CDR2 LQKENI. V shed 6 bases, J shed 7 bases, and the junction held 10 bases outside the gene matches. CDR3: CASSKDRDGFGYTF. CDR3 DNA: TGTGCCAGCTCCAAGGACAGGGACGGCTTTGGCTACACCTTC.

CDR3 sequence: CSVETGVGTDTQYF. CDR3 in DNA: TGCAGCGTTGAAACAGGGGTCGGGACAGATACGCAGTATTTT. The chain combines TRBV29-1 with TRBJ2-3; TRBD1 matches 7 bases. This CDR3 contains 14 residues. The ends lost 2 bases at V and 3 bases at J; junction bases unmatched: 5. Germline CDR1 reads SQVTM; CDR2 reads ANQGSEA.

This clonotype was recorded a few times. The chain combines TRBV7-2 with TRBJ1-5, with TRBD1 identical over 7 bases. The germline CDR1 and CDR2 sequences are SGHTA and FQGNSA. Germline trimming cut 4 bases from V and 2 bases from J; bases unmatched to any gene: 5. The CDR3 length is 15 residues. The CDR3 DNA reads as TGTGCCAGCAGCTGGGGACAGAGGGGCAATCAGCCCCAGCATTTT. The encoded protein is CASSWGQRGNQPQHF.

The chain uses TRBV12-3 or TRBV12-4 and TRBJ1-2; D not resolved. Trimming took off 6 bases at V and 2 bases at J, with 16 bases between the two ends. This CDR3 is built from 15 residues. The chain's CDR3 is CASSPTEAANYGYTF. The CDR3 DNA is TGTGCCAGCAGCCCTACTGAAGCAGCGAACTATGGCTACACCTTC.

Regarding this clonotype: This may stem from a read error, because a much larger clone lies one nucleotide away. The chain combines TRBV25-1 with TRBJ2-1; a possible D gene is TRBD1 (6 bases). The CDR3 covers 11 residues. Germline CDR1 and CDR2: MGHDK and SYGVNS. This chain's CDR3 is CVSSGKDSLFF. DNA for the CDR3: TGTGTCAGCAGTGGAAAGGACAGCCTGTTCTTC.

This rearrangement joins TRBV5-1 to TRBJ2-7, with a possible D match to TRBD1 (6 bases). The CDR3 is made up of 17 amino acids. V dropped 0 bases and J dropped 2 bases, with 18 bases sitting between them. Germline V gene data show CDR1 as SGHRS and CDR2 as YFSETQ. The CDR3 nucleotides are TGCGCCAGCAGCTTGGCCTACCGGGACACTTTCACCTACGAGCAGTACTTC. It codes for CASSLAYRDTFTYEQYF.

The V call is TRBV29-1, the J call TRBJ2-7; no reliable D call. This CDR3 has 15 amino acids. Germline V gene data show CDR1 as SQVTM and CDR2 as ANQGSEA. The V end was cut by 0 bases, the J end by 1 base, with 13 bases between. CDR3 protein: CSVEDQVSNSYEQYF. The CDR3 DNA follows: TGCAGCGTTGAAGATCAGGTTTCGAATTCCTACGAGCAGTACTTC.

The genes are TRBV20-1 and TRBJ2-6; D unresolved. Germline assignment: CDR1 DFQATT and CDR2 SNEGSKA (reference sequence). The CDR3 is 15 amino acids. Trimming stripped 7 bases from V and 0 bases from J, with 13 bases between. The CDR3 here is CSGHYTDSGANVLTF. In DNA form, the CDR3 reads TGCAGTGGACACTACACAGACTCTGGGGCCAACGTCCTGACTTTC.

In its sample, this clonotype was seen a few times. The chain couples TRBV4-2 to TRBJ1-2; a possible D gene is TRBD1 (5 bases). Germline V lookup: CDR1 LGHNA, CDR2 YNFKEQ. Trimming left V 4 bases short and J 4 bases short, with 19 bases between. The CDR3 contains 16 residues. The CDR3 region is CASSRHHGGDGYGYTF. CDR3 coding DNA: TGTGCCAGCAGCCGCCATCACGGAGGGGACGGCTATGGCTACACCTTC.

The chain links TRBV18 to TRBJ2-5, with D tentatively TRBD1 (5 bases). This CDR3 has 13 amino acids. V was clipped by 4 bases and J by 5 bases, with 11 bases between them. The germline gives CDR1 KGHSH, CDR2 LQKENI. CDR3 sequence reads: CASSRGFVETQYF. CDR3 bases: TGTGCCAGCTCACGGGGCTTTGTGGAGACCCAGTACTTC.

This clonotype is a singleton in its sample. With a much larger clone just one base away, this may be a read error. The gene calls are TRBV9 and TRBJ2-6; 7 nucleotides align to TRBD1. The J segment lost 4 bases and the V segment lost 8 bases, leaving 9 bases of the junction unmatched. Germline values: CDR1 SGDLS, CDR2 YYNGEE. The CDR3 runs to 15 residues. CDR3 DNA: TGTGCCAGTACACAGGGGACCTTAGGGGCCAACGTCCTGACTTTC. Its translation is CASTQGTLGANVLTF.